This TCR beta chain was retrieved from a study of monozygotic twins with inflammatory bowel disease. Study results and limitations: Diversity of TCRbeta measured by inverse Simpson was lower in IBD patients than in healthy co-twins.

Germline V gene data show CDR1 as LGHNA and CDR2 as YNFKEQ. CDR3 length: 16 amino acids. Template switching added UMIs carrying a 6-nucleotide sample barcode. Two nested PCRs, approximately 16 and 9 cycles, amplified TCRalpha and TCRbeta cDNA. TCRdb reprocessed the 5' RACE reads and reports one entry per CDR3 protein, with no DNA. The table for this sample gives over 200,000 distinct CDR3 sequences. Regarding this clonotype: Its antigen is unidentified.

This rearrangement joins TRBV4-2 to TRBJ2-1; TCRdb's D call, TRBD2, is unchecked because there is no DNA. Sequenced material: blood. The receptor comes from a human donor with ulcerative colitis or Crohn's disease, or a healthy co-twin of an affected twin (not recorded which). CDR3 residues: CASSPLVGGGAHEQFF.